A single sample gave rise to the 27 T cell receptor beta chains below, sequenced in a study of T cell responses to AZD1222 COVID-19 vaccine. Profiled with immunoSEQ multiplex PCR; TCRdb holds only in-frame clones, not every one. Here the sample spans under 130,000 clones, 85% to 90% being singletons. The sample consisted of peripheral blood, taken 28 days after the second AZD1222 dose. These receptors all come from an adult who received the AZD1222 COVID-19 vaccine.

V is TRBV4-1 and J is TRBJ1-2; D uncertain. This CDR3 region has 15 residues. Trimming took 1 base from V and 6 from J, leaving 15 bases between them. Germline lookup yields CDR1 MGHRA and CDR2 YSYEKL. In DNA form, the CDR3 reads TGCGCCAGCAGCCAAGGAGGGTATCAGCTAGATGGCTACACCTTC. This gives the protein CASSQGGYQLDGYTF.

This CDR3 is CARESGRQQETQYF. The CDR3 nucleotides read TGTGCCAGAGAGTCCGGACGACAGCAAGAGACCCAGTACTTC. The chain uses TRBV5-3 and TRBJ2-5, with a weak D call TRBD1 (5 bases). TRBV5-3 is marked as an open reading frame, function uncertain. The CDR3 totals 14 residues. V was trimmed by 7 bases and J by 2 bases, leaving 15 bases between them.

Here the CDR3 reads CASSEGGGLSGNTIYF. The CDR3 DNA reads TGTGCCAGCAGTGAAGGGGGAGGCCTCTCTGGAAACACCATATATTTT. The chain recombines TRBV2 with TRBJ1-3; D is uncertain. Per the germline V gene, CDR1 is SNHLY and CDR2 is FYNNEI. The CDR3 contains 16 residues. V was cut by 1 base and J by 0 bases, with 10 bases left in between. The whole variable domain, remainder taken from reference TRBV2 and TRBJ1-3, is EPEVTQTPSHQVTQMGQEVILRCVPISNHLYFYWYRQILGQKVEFLVSFYNNEISEKSEIFDDQFSVERPDGSNFTLKIRSTKLEDSAMYFCASSEGGGLSGNTIYFGEGSWLTVV.

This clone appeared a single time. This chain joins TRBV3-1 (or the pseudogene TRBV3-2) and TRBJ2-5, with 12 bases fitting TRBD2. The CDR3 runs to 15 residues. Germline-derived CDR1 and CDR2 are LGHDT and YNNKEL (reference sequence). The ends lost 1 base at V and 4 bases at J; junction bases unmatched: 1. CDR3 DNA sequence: TGTGCCAGCAGCCAAGGACTAGCGGGAGTAGAGACCCAGTACTTC. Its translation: CASSQGLAGVETQYF.

The CDR3 DNA sequence: TGCGCCAGCAGCTTGCTAGCGGGAGCAAATGAGCAGTTCTTC. Protein: CASSLLAGANEQFF. This sequence joins TRBV5-1 and TRBJ2-1, with 10 bases aligning to TRBD2. The CDR3 length is 14 residues. J was trimmed by 7 bases and V by 1 base; bases with no gene match: 2. Germline values: CDR1 SGHRS, CDR2 YFSETQ. Drawing the rest from reference TRBV5-1 and TRBJ2-1, the complete variable domain is KAGVTQTPRYLIKTRGQQVTLSCSPISGHRSVSWYQQTPGQGLQFLFEYFSETQRNKGNFPGRFSGRQFSNSRSEMNVSTLELGDSALYLCASSLLAGANEQFFGPGTRLTVL.

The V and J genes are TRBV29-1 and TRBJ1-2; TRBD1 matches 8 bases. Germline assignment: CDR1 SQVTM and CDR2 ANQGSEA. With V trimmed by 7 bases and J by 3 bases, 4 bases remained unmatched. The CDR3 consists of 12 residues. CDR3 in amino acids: CSAGTGYYGYTF. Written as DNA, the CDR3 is TGCAGCGCTGGGACAGGTTACTATGGCTACACCTTC.

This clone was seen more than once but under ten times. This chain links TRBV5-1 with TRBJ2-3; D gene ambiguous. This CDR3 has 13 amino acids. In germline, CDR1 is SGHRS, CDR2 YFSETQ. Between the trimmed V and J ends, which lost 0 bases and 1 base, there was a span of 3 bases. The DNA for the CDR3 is TGCGCCAGCAGCTTGGCCGGCACAGATACGCAGTATTTT. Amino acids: CASSLAGTDTQYF.

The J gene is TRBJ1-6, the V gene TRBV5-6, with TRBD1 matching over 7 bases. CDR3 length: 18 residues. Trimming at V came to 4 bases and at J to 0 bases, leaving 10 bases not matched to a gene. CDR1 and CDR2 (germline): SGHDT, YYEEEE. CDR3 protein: CASSPGQQGISYNSPLHF. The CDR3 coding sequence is TGTGCCAGCAGCCCGGGACAGCAAGGGATCTCCTATAATTCACCCCTCCACTTT.

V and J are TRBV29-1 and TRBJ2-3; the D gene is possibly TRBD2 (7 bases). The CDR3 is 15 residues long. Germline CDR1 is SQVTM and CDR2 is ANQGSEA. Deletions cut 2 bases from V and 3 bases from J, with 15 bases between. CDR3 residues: CSVESGGVRTDTQYF. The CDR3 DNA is TGCAGCGTTGAATCGGGGGGCGTAAGGACAGATACGCAGTATTTT.

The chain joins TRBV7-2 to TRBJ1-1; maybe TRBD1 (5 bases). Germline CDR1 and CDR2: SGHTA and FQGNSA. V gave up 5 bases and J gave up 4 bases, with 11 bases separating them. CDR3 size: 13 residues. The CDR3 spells CASSALGGTEAFF. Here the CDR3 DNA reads TGTGCCAGCAGCGCCCTGGGGGGCACTGAAGCTTTCTTT.

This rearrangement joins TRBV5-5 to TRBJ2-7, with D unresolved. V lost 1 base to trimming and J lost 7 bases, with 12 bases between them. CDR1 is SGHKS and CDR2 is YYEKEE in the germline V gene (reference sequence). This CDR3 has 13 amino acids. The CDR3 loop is CASSLSQVGEQYF. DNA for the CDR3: TGTGCCAGCAGCTTGAGTCAGGTAGGGGAGCAGTACTTC.

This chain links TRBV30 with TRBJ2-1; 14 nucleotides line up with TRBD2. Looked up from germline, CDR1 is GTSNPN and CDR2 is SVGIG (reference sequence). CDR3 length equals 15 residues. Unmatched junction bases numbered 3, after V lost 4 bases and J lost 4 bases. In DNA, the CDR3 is TGTGCCTGGACTAGGACTAGCGGGGGGTACAATGAGCAGTTCTTC. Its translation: CAWTRTSGGYNEQFF.

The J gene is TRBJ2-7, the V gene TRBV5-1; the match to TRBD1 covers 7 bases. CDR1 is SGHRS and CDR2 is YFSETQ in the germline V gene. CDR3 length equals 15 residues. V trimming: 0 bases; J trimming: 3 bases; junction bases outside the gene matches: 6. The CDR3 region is CASSLAGTANYEQYF. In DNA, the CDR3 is TGCGCCAGCAGCTTGGCCGGGACAGCCAACTACGAGCAGTACTTC.

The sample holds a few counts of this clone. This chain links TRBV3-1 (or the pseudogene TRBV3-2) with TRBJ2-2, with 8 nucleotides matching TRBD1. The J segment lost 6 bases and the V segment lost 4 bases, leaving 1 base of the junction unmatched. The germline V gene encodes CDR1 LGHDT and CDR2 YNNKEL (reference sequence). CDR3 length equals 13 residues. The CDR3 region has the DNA TGTGCCAGCAGCCCGACAGGGGCCGGGGAGCTGTTTTTT. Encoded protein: CASSPTGAGELFF.

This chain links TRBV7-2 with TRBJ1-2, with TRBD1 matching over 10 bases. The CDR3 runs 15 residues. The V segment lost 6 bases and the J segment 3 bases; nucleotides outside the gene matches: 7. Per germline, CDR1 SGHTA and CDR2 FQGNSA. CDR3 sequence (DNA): TGTGCCAGCAGACCGACAGGGGGCAATCACTATGGCTACACCTTC. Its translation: CASRPTGGNHYGYTF.

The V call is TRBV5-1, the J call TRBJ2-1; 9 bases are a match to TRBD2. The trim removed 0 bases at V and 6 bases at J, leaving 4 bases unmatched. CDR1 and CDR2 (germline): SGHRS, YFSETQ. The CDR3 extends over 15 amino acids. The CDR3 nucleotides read TGCGCCAGCAGCTTGGGCTGGACTAGCGCCAATGAGCAGTTCTTC. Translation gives CASSLGWTSANEQFF.

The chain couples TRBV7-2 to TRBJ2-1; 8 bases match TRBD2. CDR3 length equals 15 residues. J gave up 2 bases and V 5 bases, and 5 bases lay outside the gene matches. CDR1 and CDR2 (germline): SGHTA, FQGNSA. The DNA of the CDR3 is TGTGCCAGCAGCCTTAGCGGGGCAACCTACAATGAGCAGTTCTTC. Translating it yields CASSLSGATYNEQFF.

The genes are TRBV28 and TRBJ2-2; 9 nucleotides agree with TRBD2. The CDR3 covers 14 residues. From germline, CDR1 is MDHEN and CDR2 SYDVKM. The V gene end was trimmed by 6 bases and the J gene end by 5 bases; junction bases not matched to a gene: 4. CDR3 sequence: CASRREGGTGELFF. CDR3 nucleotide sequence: TGTGCCAGCAGGCGGGAGGGCGGGACCGGGGAGCTGTTTTTT.

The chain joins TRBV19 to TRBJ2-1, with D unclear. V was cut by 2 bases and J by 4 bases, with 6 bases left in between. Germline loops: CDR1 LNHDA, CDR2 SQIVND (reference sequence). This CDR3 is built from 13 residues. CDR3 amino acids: CASSIREYNEQFF. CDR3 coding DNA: TGTGCCAGTAGTATACGAGAATACAATGAGCAGTTCTTC.

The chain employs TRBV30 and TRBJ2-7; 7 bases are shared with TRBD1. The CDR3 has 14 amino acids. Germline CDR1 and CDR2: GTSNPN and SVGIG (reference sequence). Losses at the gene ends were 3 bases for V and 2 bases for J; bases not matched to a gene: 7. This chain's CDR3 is CAWSLGTATYEQYF. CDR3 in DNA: TGTGCCTGGAGCCTCGGGACAGCGACCTACGAGCAGTACTTC.

The DNA for the CDR3 is TGTGCCAGCAGTTTGGCAGGACCCCTAGGCTACACCTTC. Encoded protein: CASSLAGPLGYTF. The chain recombines TRBV28 with TRBJ1-2; D is undetermined. V gave up 3 bases and J gave up 8 bases, with 13 bases separating them. Germline CDR1 is MDHEN and CDR2 is SYDVKM. The CDR3 totals 13 residues.

The CDR3 reads CASSSGATGGKGQETQYF. CDR3 DNA: TGTGCCAGCAGCTCGGGGGCAACAGGGGGGAAGGGACAAGAGACCCAGTACTTC. The J gene is TRBJ2-5, the V gene TRBV5-8, with 8 positions matching TRBD1. Looked up from germline, CDR1 is SGHTS and CDR2 is YDEGEE. The V gene end was trimmed by 3 bases and the J gene end by 2 bases; junction bases not matched to a gene: 15. The CDR3 is made up of 18 amino acids. Using reference TRBV5-8 and TRBJ2-5 for the parts outside the CDR3, the full variable domain is EAGVTQSPTHLIKTRGQQATLRCSPISGHTSVYWYQQALGLGLQFLLWYDEGEERNRGNFPPRFSGRQFPNYSSELNVNALELEDSALYLCASSSGATGGKGQETQYFGPGTRLLVL.

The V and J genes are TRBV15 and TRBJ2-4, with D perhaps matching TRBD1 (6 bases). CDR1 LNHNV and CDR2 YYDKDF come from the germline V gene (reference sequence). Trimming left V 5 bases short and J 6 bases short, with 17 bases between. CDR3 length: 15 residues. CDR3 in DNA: TGTGCCACCAGCCCCAGGGGCCCCTCCGGAAACATTCAGTACTTC. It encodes CATSPRGPSGNIQYF.

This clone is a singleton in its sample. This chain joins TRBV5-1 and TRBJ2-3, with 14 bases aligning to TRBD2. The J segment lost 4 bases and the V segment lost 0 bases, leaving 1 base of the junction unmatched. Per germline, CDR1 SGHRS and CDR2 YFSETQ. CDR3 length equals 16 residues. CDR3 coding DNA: TGCGCCAGCAGCTTGGGACTAGCGGGAGGGGCAGATACGCAGTATTTT. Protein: CASSLGLAGGADTQYF.

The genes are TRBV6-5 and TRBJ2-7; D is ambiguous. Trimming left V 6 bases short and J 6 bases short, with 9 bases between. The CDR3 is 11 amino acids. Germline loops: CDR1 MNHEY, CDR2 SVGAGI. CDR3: CASSHQVEQYF. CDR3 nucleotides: TGTGCCAGCAGCCACCAGGTCGAGCAGTACTTC.

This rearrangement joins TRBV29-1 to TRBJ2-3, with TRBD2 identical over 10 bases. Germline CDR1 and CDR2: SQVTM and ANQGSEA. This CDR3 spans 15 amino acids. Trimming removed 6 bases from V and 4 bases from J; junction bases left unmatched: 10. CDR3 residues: CSVALAGGMADTQYF. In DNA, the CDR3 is TGCAGCGTCGCCTTAGCGGGAGGCATGGCAGATACGCAGTATTTT.

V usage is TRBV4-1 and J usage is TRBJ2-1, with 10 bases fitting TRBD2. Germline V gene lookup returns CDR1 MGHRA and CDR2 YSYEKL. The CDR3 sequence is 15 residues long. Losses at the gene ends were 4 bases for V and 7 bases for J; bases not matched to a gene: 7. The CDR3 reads CASSRPAGGGNEQFF. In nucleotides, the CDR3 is TGCGCCAGCAGCCGGCCAGCGGGAGGGGGAAATGAGCAGTTCTTC.